These 19 T cell receptor beta chains were sequenced from one sample in a study of shared clonotypes between healthy human individuals. Sequencing used immunoSEQ multiplex PCR; TCRdb keeps in-frame clones, though not all of them. The sample holds over a million clones, approximately 98.5% seen once. The sample was naive CD4+ T cells sorted from blood. The subset denotes: CD45RA+ positively selected. These receptors all come from a man in his thirties or forties in good health.

The chain recombines TRBV18 with TRBJ2-1; TRBD2 agrees at 12 bases. Germline V lookup: CDR1 KGHSH, CDR2 LQKENI. This CDR3 contains 16 residues. Unmatched junction bases numbered 5, after V lost 6 bases and J lost 2 bases. CDR3 sequence (DNA): TGTGCCAGCTCGCGCAGGACTAGCGGGACCTACAATGAGCAGTTCTTC. Translated, it gives CASSRRTSGTYNEQFF.

The V and J genes are TRBV15 and TRBJ2-3, with a tentative D call TRBD1 (5 bases). Trimming cost V 4 bases and J 1 base, with 15 bases left between them. Germline V gene lookup returns CDR1 LNHNV and CDR2 YYDKDF (reference sequence). CDR3 size: 16 residues. The CDR3 sequence: CATSKDTRGRTDTQYF. The CDR3 nucleotides read TGTGCCACCAGCAAGGACACAAGGGGTCGCACAGATACGCAGTATTTT.

This clone was picked up one time. This chain uses TRBV7-9 with TRBJ2-1, with TRBD2 identical over 9 bases. The CDR3 length is 17 residues. Per the germline V gene, CDR1 is SEHNR and CDR2 is FQNEAQ (reference sequence). J lost 1 base, V lost 1 base, and 5 bases had no gene match. CDR3 in amino acids: CASSLGASGTSYNEQFF. The CDR3 DNA reads TGTGCCAGCAGCTTAGGGGCTAGCGGGACTTCCTACAATGAGCAGTTCTTC.

The chain links TRBV11-2 to TRBJ2-1, with a weak D call TRBD1 (5 bases). The CDR3 sequence is 15 residues long. V was trimmed by 5 bases and J by 4 bases, leaving 15 bases between them. Per germline, CDR1 SGHAT and CDR2 FQNNGV. Written as DNA, the CDR3 is TGTGCCAGCAGCCCAGGGCATCAGGGATACAATGAGCAGTTCTTC. Amino acids: CASSPGHQGYNEQFF.

With regard to this clone: Other DNA variants within this sample encode the same CDR3. The chain has TRBV14 and TRBJ1-2; TRBD1 might be the D (6 bases). V lost 1 base, J lost 4 bases, and 10 bases lay in between. Germline V gives CDR1 SGHDN, CDR2 FVKESK. The CDR3 extends over 14 amino acids. The CDR3 loop is CASSQVAGAYGYTF. CDR3 coding DNA: TGTGCCAGCAGCCAAGTTGCAGGGGCCTATGGCTACACCTTC.

The chain couples TRBV9 to TRBJ2-5; 7 bases fit TRBD2. V lost 2 bases and J lost 5; bases outside the gene matches: 6. Germline CDR1 reads SGDLS; CDR2 reads YYNGEE. The CDR3 length is 14 residues. CDR3 amino acids: CASSVTGGSETQYF. CDR3 DNA: TGTGCCAGCAGCGTTACCGGCGGGAGCGAGACCCAGTACTTC.

The CDR3, as DNA: TGTGCCAGCAGGTACCGGGGACAGAACTTGGTCGAGCAGTACTTC. Protein: CASRYRGQNLVEQYF. The J gene is TRBJ2-7, the V gene TRBV5-4, with 7 bases identical to TRBD1. Per germline, CDR1 SGHNT and CDR2 YYREEE (reference sequence). The CDR3 runs 15 residues. V lost 5 bases to trimming and J lost 6 bases; unmatched junction nucleotides: 14.

The chain carries TRBV7-9 and TRBJ2-1, with D possibly being TRBD1 or TRBD2 (5 bases each). Looked up from germline, CDR1 is SEHNR and CDR2 is FQNEAQ (reference sequence). The CDR3 is made up of 14 amino acids. V lost 5 bases to trimming and J lost 7 bases, with 15 bases between them. The CDR3 nucleotides are TGTGCCAGCAGCCCAACCGGGACGGTTAATGAGCAGTTCTTC. The encoded protein is CASSPTGTVNEQFF.

The gene calls are TRBV18 and TRBJ2-7; D gene uncertain. Deletions cut 2 bases from V and 3 bases from J, with 14 bases between. Germline assignment: CDR1 KGHSH and CDR2 LQKENI. The CDR3 covers 15 residues. This CDR3 is CASSPVPLGSYEQYF. The CDR3 coding sequence is TGTGCCAGCTCACCAGTGCCTCTAGGCAGCTACGAGCAGTACTTC.

This clone occurred once. This sequence joins TRBV7-2 and TRBJ2-1, with 12 bases matching TRBD2. Trimming cost V 4 bases and J 6 bases; bases outside gene matches: 4. The germline CDR1 and CDR2 sequences are SGHTA and FQGNSA. This CDR3 has 15 amino acids. CDR3 region: CASSWTSGNLNEQFF. Written as DNA, the CDR3 is TGTGCCAGCAGCTGGACTAGCGGGAACCTCAATGAGCAGTTCTTC.

The V and J genes are TRBV5-6 and TRBJ2-2; D gene ambiguous. Germline lookup yields CDR1 SGHDT and CDR2 YYEEEE. This CDR3 region has 15 residues. V gave up 2 bases and J gave up 4 bases, with 12 bases separating them. CDR3 protein: CASSFSSFSTGELFF. DNA for the CDR3: TGTGCCAGCAGCTTCTCTAGTTTTTCCACCGGGGAGCTGTTTTTT.

Concerning this clone: This specimen includes other DNA sequences encoding the same CDR3. The chain links TRBV18 to TRBJ2-5; no definite D call. V was trimmed by 1 base and J by 4 bases, leaving 7 bases between them. This CDR3 is 13 amino acids long. Per the germline V gene, CDR1 is KGHSH and CDR2 is LQKENI. CDR3 bases: TGTGCCAGCTCACCACGAGGTTCAGAGACCCAGTACTTC. Its translation is CASSPRGSETQYF.

J is TRBJ2-5 and V is TRBV5-1; D unclear. The ends were cut back, 4 bases at V and 7 bases at J, with 8 bases in the middle. The CDR3 contains 11 residues. Germline values: CDR1 SGHRS, CDR2 YFSETQ. The CDR3 region is CASSVRGTQYF. The CDR3 DNA follows: TGCGCCAGCAGCGTTAGAGGGACCCAGTACTTC.

The rearrangement links TRBV11-3 to TRBJ2-3; maybe TRBD2 (6 bases). Germline CDR1 and CDR2: SGHNT and YENEEA. This CDR3 region has 15 residues. V dropped 6 bases and J dropped 2 bases, with 15 bases sitting between them. CDR3 residues: CASRLGGGPTDTQYF. In DNA, the CDR3 is TGTGCCAGCAGACTCGGTGGAGGGCCCACAGATACGCAGTATTTT.

The chain is built from TRBV5-1 and TRBJ1-4; 7 bases are shared with TRBD1. Germline V gene data show CDR1 as SGHRS and CDR2 as YFSETQ. CDR3 length: 15 residues. V dropped 4 bases and J dropped 3; count of bases not matched to a gene: 6. CDR3 bases: TGCGCCAGCAGCGTGCGACAGGGAGCTAATGAAAAACTGTTTTTT. Translation gives CASSVRQGANEKLFF.

The rearrangement links TRBV27 to TRBJ2-3; tentatively, D is TRBD2 (6 bases). The germline V gene has CDR1 MNHEY and CDR2 SMNVEV (reference sequence). The CDR3 is 15 amino acids. Trimming took off 7 bases at V and 0 bases at J, with 14 bases between the two ends. In nucleotides, the CDR3 is TGTGCCAGCAATGCGGGCGGGGCTAGCACAGATACGCAGTATTTT. Amino acids: CASNAGGASTDTQYF.

This clone was found once. J is TRBJ1-1 and V is TRBV29-1; D is ambiguous. V lost 6 bases and J lost 1, with 9 bases in between. Germline V gene data show CDR1 as SQVTM and CDR2 as ANQGSEA. The CDR3 runs to 12 residues. The CDR3 spells CSVIISNTEAFF. As DNA, the CDR3 is TGCAGCGTGATAATTTCGAACACTGAAGCTTTCTTT.

The V call is TRBV11-2, the J call TRBJ2-7, with 9 nucleotides matching TRBD1. This CDR3 has 16 residues. After removal of 6 bases from V and 5 bases from J, the junction contained 14 bases not matched to a gene. Per germline, CDR1 SGHAT and CDR2 FQNNGV. Here the CDR3 DNA reads TGTGCCAGCAGGAAACCGGGACAGGGAGGCAGGAACGAGCAGTACTTC. This encodes CASRKPGQGGRNEQYF. The full variable domain, in which reference TRBV11-2 and TRBJ2-7 provide the parts outside the CDR3, is EAGVAQSPRYKIIEKRQSVAFWCNPISGHATLYWYQQILGQGPKLLIQFQNNGVVDDSQLPKDRFSAERLKGVDSTLKIQPAKLEDSAVYLCASRKPGQGGRNEQYFGPGTRLTVT.

The CDR3 sequence: CASSLLGVGGQQEQYF. The CDR3 region has the DNA TGTGCCAGCAGCCTGCTTGGGGTGGGAGGCCAACAAGAGCAGTACTTC. The chain employs TRBV7-2 and TRBJ2-7; D might be TRBD2 (6 bases). Looked up from germline, CDR1 is SGHTA and CDR2 is FQGNSA. The length of the CDR3 is 16 residues. Deletions cut 5 bases from V and 7 bases from J, with 24 bases between. The whole variable domain, remainder taken from reference TRBV7-2 and TRBJ2-7, is GAGVSQSPSNKVTEKGKDVELRCDPISGHTALYWYRQSLGQGLEFLIYFQGNSAPDKSGLPSDRFSAERTGGSVSTLTIQRTQQEDSAVYLCASSLLGVGGQQEQYFGPGTRLTVT.